This TCR beta chain was documented in a study of regulatory T cells in long-lasting Graves disease. This clonotype was counted a few times. Its specificity is not known. The CDR3 runs 14 residues. V gave up 3 bases and J gave up 5 bases; unmatched junction bases: 3. Germline CDR1 is LNHDA and CDR2 is SQIVND (reference sequence). Combining iRepertoire HTBI primers with Arm-PCR of CDR3 regions, the authors built TCR beta libraries. TCRdb reprocessed the multiplex PCR reads with MiXCR, giving one entry per CDR3 protein. This sample has roughly 250,000 distinct CDR3 sequences, with 18% found just once. The time point: newly diagnosed GD, antithyroid drugs for less than 3 months. Following extraction of RNA from PBMCs, that RNA was used to make the TCR library. Graves' disease diagnosis was established per American Thyroid Association guidelines. Broader study findings: The analysis examined peripheral blood only and excluded thyroid tissue.

Another study also made use of these data, one on T cells in Graves' hyperthyroidism and ophthalmopathy.

This clonotype was sampled from a woman in her thirties with Graves disease. Sequences were derived from peripheral blood mononuclear cells (PBMCs), sampled at new diagnosis, from a patient treated with antithyroid drugs. The chain links TRBV19 to TRBJ1-5; 8 positions match TRBD1. The CDR3 sequence is CASSMARGHQPQHF. The CDR3 DNA reads TGTGCCAGTAGTATGGCCAGGGGGCATCAGCCCCAGCATTTT.